This T cell receptor (beta chain) appears in the sequencing data of a study of shared clonotypes between healthy human individuals. Assay used: immunoSEQ multiplex PCR; TCRdb lists only in-frame clones, some missing. The sample shows about 2.1 million clones, just under 95% of them seen only once. Terminally differentiated effector memory CD45RA+ cells were left out of the naive CD8 fraction, which was CD45RO-negative and positively selected for CCR7. CDR3 length: 15 amino acids. Germline assignment: CDR1 SEHNR and CDR2 FQNEAQ (reference sequence). V gave up 5 bases and J gave up 4 bases; unmatched junction bases: 8.

Sequencing input: naive CD8+ T cells from PBMCs. This clonotype was sampled from a man younger than 35 in good health. Some clones in this sample may be carry-over from other donors' samples. V gene TRBV7-9 combines with J gene TRBJ2-5; 9 bases align to TRBD1. Written as DNA, the CDR3 is TGTGCCAGCAGCCCCCCGGACAGGGGATTAGAGACCCAGTACTTC. Amino acids: CASSPPDRGLETQYF.